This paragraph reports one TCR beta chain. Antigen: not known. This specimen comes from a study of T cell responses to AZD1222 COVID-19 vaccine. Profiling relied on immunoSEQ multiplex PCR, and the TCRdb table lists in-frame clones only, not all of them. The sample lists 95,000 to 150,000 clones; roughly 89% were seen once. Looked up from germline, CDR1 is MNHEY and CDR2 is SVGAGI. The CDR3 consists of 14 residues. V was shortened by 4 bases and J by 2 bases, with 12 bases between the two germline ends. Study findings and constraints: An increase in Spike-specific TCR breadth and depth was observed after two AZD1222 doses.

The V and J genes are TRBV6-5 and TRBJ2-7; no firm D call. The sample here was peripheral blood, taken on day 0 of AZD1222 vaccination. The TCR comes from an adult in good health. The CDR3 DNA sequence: TGTGCCAGCAGTTCCGGGTTTTGGCCCTACGAGCAGTACTTC. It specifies CASSSGFWPYEQYF.